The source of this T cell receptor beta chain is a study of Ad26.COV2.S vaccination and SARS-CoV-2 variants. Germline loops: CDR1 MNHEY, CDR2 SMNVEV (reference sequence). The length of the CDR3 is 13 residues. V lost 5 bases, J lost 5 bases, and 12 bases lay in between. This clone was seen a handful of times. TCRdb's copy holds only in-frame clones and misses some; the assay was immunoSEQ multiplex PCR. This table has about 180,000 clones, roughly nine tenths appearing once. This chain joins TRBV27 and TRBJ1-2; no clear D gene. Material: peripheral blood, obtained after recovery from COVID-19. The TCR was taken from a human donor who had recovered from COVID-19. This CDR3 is CASSPKDWYGYTF. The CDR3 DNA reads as TGTGCCAGCAGTCCCAAAGACTGGTATGGCTACACCTTC.